These T cell receptor beta chains were read from a single sample in a study of blood T cell repertoires in COVID-19. Assay used: immunoSEQ multiplex PCR; TCRdb lists only in-frame clones, some missing. The sample includes roughly 380,000 clones, about 89% seen only once; the top ten take around 1.5%. The sequenced sample consisted of peripheral blood. Source of these receptors: a woman in her thirties or forties with COVID-19, enrolled during active disease. Each CDR3 is given with its conserved first and last residue. The D gene is left open where the match is weak. Not all rows give a size; the values are once, few, many and, for expanded clones, a class.

size,D,V,J,CDR3,DNA
-,-,TRBV2,TRBJ1-2,CASSVQGSGYTF,TGTGCCAGCAGTGTACAGGGATCTGGCTACACCTTC
-,-,TRBV7-3,TRBJ2-5,CASSPQAGTEETQYF,TGTGCCAGCAGCCCTCAGGCGGGGACAGAGGAGACCCAGTACTTC
-,-,TRBV29-1,TRBJ2-7,CSVGDNYEQYF,TGCAGCGTTGGCGACAACTACGAGCAGTACTTC
-,-,TRBV2,TRBJ1-6,CASSLQGVENSPLHF,TGTGCCAGCAGTCTACAGGGAGTCGAGAATTCACCCCTCCACTTT
-,-,TRBV12-3/TRBV12-4,TRBJ2-5,CASSLRGETQYF,TGTGCCAGCAGTTTGAGGGGGGAGACCCAGTACTTC
once,TRBD2,TRBV29-1,TRBJ2-5,CSADPGLQETQYF,TGCAGCGCCGATCCGGGACTACAAGAGACCCAGTACTTC
-,-,TRBV28,TRBJ1-5,CASQGLTNQPQHF,TGTGCCAGCCAGGGGCTTACCAATCAGCCCCAGCATTTT
-,-,TRBV28,TRBJ1-6,CASLPGRGQPLHF,TGTGCCAGCCTCCCTGGCAGGGGCCAACCCCTCCACTTT
-,-,TRBV9,TRBJ2-3,CASSVGGQGDTDTQYF,TGTGCCAGCAGCGTAGGGGGACAAGGGGACACAGATACGCAGTATTTT
-,TRBD2,TRBV5-4,TRBJ2-1,CASSSAGVGVYNEQFF,TGTGCCAGCAGCTCCGCGGGAGTAGGGGTTTACAATGAGCAGTTCTTC
-,-,TRBV7-6,TRBJ1-5,CASSLGTTYSNQPQHF,TGTGCCAGCAGCTTAGGGACAACCTATAGCAATCAGCCCCAGCATTTT
-,-,TRBV27,TRBJ2-1,CASSLKLVRGEQFF,TGTGCCAGCAGTTTAAAGCTAGTCCGAGGTGAGCAGTTCTTC
-,TRBD1,TRBV6-6,TRBJ1-3,CASTLPGQGSGNTIYF,TGTGCCAGCACTCTCCCGGGACAGGGTTCTGGAAACACCATATATTTT
-,-,TRBV19,TRBJ1-2,CASSTNWGLVYGYTF,TGTGCCAGTAGTACCAATTGGGGACTAGTCTATGGCTACACCTTC
-,TRBD1,TRBV6-5,TRBJ1-4,CASRSSGTGDEKLFF,TGTGCCAGCAGGTCCTCCGGGACAGGGGATGAAAAACTGTTTTTT
-,-,TRBV30,TRBJ2-6,CAWSVRITGAGANVLTF,TGTGCCTGGAGTGTACGGATAACCGGGGCTGGGGCCAACGTCCTGACTTTC
-,-,TRBV7-9,TRBJ1-2,CASSLTGYGYTF,TGTGCCAGCAGCTTGACAGGATATGGCTACACCTTC
-,-,TRBV11-2,TRBJ1-4,CASSRARQPNEKLFF,TGTGCCAGCAGTAGAGCTCGACAGCCCAATGAAAAACTGTTTTTT
-,TRBD1,TRBV7-2,TRBJ2-7,CASSPSGQIYEQYF,TGTGCCAGCAGCCCCTCGGGACAGATCTACGAGCAGTACTTC
-,TRBD1,TRBV3-1/TRBV3-2,TRBJ2-7,CASSPRTGGYEQYF,TGTGCCAGCAGCCCAAGGACAGGGGGCTACGAGCAGTACTTC
-,-,TRBV28,TRBJ1-2,CASSLWGEGSGYTF,TGTGCCAGCAGTTTATGGGGGGAGGGGTCGGGCTACACCTTC
-,-,TRBV27,TRBJ2-7,CASRMAGRSYEQYF,TGTGCCAGCAGGATGGCAGGGAGGTCCTACGAGCAGTACTTC
-,-,TRBV7-2,TRBJ1-1,CASSEGTLTEAFF,TGTGCCAGCAGCGAGGGGACTCTGACTGAAGCTTTCTTT
-,TRBD1,TRBV9,TRBJ1-2,CASSNLGTASGYTF,TGTGCCAGCAGCAACCTTGGGACAGCCTCTGGCTACACCTTC
-,TRBD1,TRBV27,TRBJ2-2,CASSAGRGPNTGELFF,TGTGCCAGCAGCGCCGGCAGGGGGCCGAACACCGGGGAGCTGTTTTTT
-,TRBD1,TRBV7-2,TRBJ1-6,CASSGGTGFSSPLHF,TGTGCCAGCAGCGGCGGGACAGGGTTTAGTTCACCCCTCCACTTT
-,-,TRBV7-9,TRBJ1-2,CASSPSGGFDYGYTF,TGTGCCAGCAGCCCCTCCGGGGGATTCGACTATGGCTACACCTTC
once,TRBD1,TRBV18,TRBJ1-2,CASSSGQGANGYTF,TGTGCCAGCTCATCGGGACAGGGGGCTAATGGCTACACCTTC
-,TRBD1,TRBV7-9,TRBJ1-4,CASSLTGTNEKLFF,TGTGCCAGCAGCTTGACAGGGACTAATGAAAAACTGTTTTTT
-,-,TRBV27,TRBJ1-4,CASSLFLSTGDEKLFF,-
-,TRBD1,TRBV5-1,TRBJ1-4,CASSKTGRHEKLFF,TGCGCCAGCAGCAAGACAGGGCGACATGAAAAACTGTTTTTT
-,TRBD2,TRBV11-3,TRBJ2-3,CASSSLTGGGSDTQYF,TGTGCCAGCAGCTCCCTGACGGGGGGAGGATCAGATACGCAGTATTTT
-,-,TRBV19,TRBJ1-1,CASSNMNTEAFF,TGTGCCAGTAGTAATATGAACACTGAAGCTTTCTTT
-,-,TRBV11-2,TRBJ1-1,CASSLGAGLVNTEAFF,TGTGCCAGCAGCTTAGGGGCAGGCCTGGTGAACACTGAAGCTTTCTTT
-,-,TRBV19,TRBJ2-1,CASSISNYNEQFF,TGTGCCAGTAGTATAAGCAATTACAATGAGCAGTTCTTC
-,-,TRBV7-5,TRBJ1-5,CARSFWAGYSNQPQHF,TGTGCCAGAAGCTTTTGGGCAGGTTATAGCAATCAGCCCCAGCATTTT
-,TRBD1,TRBV30,TRBJ1-2,CAWSAGGGANLGGYTF,TGTGCCTGGAGTGCGGGAGGGGGCGCGAATCTGGGTGGCTACACCTTC
-,TRBD2,TRBV9,TRBJ2-7,CASSQTSSHEQYF,TGTGCCAGCAGTCAGACTAGCTCCCACGAGCAGTACTTC
few,-,TRBV27,TRBJ1-1,CASSSGGVAFF,TGTGCCAGCAGTTCGGGGGGGGTGGCTTTCTTT
-,TRBD2,TRBV5-1,TRBJ2-1,CASSPGLAGNEQFF,TGCGCCAGCAGCCCGGGACTAGCGGGGAATGAGCAGTTCTTC
-,-,TRBV24-1,TRBJ2-7,CATIRSRNLSYEQYF,TGTGCCACCATTAGGAGCAGAAACCTTTCCTACGAGCAGTACTTC